The rows below give T cell receptor beta chains drawn from one sample of a study of breast tumors, draining lymph nodes, adjacent tissues. TCRdb fed the multiplex PCR reads into MiXCR, producing one record per CDR3 protein. The sample includes more than 10,000 distinct CDR3 sequences, about three fifths of them seen just once. What was sequenced was tumor-adjacent breast tissue. The receptors originated from a female donor with breast cancer. Some clones in this sample may be carry-over from other donors' samples. Both conserved end residues are part of each CDR3. A D gene is named only where the DNA matches it firmly. The size entry is marked missing in some rows and otherwise reads once, few, many or a size class.

D gene,clone size,V gene,J gene,CDR3 DNA,CDR3 protein
NA,many,TRBV20-1,TRBJ2-1,TGCAGTGCTAGAGTATCCGACCCCGGTGAGCAGTTCTTC,CSARVSDPGEQFF
TRBD1,NA,TRBV14,TRBJ2-3,TGTGCCAGCAGCCATCAGACAGGGTCCACAGATACGCAGTATTTT,CASSHQTGSTDTQYF
NA,NA,TRBV9,TRBJ2-3,TGTGCCAGCGGTTCGGAAAGCACAGATACGCAGTATTTT,CASGSESTDTQYF
TRBD1,medium-sized,TRBV6-6,TRBJ2-7,TGTGCCAGCAGTTCTCCGGGACAGAGCTACGAGCAGTACTTC,CASSSPGQSYEQYF
TRBD1,NA,TRBV29-1,TRBJ2-3,TGCAGCGGTATTGTCCGGGACAGGGAGTTAATTTCTGCAGATACGCAGTATTTT,CSGIVRDRELISADTQYF
NA,NA,TRBV13,TRBJ2-7,TGTGCCAGCAGCCTCTTAGGGGAACGATCCTACGAGCAGTACTTC,CASSLLGERSYEQYF
TRBD1,NA,TRBV20-1,TRBJ2-3,TGCAGTGTAGAGGGACAGGGGAGCACAGATACGCAGTATTTT,CSVEGQGSTDTQYF
TRBD1,NA,TRBV30,TRBJ1-2,TGTGCCTGGAGTGGGGGACAGGGTGATGGCTACACCTTC,CAWSGGQGDGYTF
NA,medium-sized,TRBV7-2,TRBJ2-1,TGTGCCAGCAGCTTTTGGGACGCCTACAATGAGCAGTTCTTC,CASSFWDAYNEQFF
NA,medium-sized,TRBV20-1,TRBJ1-2,TGCAGTGGGTTTCGACCGTCTAACTATGGCTACACCTTC,CSGFRPSNYGYTF
NA,NA,TRBV10-2,TRBJ1-4,TGCGCCAGCAGGGAGCGGGAAAAACTGTTTTTT,CASREREKLFF
TRBD2,large,TRBV7-9,TRBJ2-3,TGTGCCAGCAGCTCGGGACTAGCGGGAGTAGCAGATACGCAGTATTTT,CASSSGLAGVADTQYF
NA,NA,TRBV24-1,TRBJ1-2,TGTGCCACCAGCAGGAGAACCAACTATGGCTACACCTTC,CATSRRTNYGYTF
TRBD1,many,TRBV28,TRBJ2-2,TGTGCCAGCAGTCCAGGGGGCGTCGACACCGGGGAGCTGTTTTTT,CASSPGGVDTGELFF
NA,many,TRBV3-1,TRBJ1-5,TGTGCCAGCGGAGGGGATCAGCCCCAGCATTTT,CASGGDQPQHF
NA,NA,TRBV24-1,TRBJ1-5,TGTGCCACCAGTGATTGGGGGAACAATCAGCCCCAGCATTTT,CATSDWGNNQPQHF
TRBD2,many,TRBV14,TRBJ2-1,TGTGCCAGCAGCCAAGGGACTAGCATTAATGAGCAGTTCTTC,CASSQGTSINEQFF
NA,NA,TRBV20-1,TRBJ1-2,TGCAGTGCCCGTACACAGGGATTGGCTGGCTACACCTTC,CSARTQGLAGYTF
NA,NA,TRBV6-2/TRBV6-3,TRBJ2-3,TGTGCCAGCAGTGGACTAGGGGGAACAGATACGCAGTATTTT,CASSGLGGTDTQYF
NA,NA,TRBV5-6,TRBJ1-4,TGTGCCAGCAGCTCCTCGGACAGTCTTGCAACTAATGAAAAACTGTTTTTT,CASSSSDSLATNEKLFF
NA,NA,TRBV20-1,TRBJ1-2,TGCAGTGGGACAGCCGGCTATGGCTACACCTTC,CSGTAGYGYTF
NA,many,TRBV24-1,TRBJ1-6,TGTGCCACCCCCTGGGGTGGACCCCTCCACTTT,CATPWGGPLHF
TRBD1,NA,TRBV6-5,TRBJ2-5,TGTGCCAGCAGTTATGGACAGGGGGTGACCCAGTACTTC,CASSYGQGVTQYF